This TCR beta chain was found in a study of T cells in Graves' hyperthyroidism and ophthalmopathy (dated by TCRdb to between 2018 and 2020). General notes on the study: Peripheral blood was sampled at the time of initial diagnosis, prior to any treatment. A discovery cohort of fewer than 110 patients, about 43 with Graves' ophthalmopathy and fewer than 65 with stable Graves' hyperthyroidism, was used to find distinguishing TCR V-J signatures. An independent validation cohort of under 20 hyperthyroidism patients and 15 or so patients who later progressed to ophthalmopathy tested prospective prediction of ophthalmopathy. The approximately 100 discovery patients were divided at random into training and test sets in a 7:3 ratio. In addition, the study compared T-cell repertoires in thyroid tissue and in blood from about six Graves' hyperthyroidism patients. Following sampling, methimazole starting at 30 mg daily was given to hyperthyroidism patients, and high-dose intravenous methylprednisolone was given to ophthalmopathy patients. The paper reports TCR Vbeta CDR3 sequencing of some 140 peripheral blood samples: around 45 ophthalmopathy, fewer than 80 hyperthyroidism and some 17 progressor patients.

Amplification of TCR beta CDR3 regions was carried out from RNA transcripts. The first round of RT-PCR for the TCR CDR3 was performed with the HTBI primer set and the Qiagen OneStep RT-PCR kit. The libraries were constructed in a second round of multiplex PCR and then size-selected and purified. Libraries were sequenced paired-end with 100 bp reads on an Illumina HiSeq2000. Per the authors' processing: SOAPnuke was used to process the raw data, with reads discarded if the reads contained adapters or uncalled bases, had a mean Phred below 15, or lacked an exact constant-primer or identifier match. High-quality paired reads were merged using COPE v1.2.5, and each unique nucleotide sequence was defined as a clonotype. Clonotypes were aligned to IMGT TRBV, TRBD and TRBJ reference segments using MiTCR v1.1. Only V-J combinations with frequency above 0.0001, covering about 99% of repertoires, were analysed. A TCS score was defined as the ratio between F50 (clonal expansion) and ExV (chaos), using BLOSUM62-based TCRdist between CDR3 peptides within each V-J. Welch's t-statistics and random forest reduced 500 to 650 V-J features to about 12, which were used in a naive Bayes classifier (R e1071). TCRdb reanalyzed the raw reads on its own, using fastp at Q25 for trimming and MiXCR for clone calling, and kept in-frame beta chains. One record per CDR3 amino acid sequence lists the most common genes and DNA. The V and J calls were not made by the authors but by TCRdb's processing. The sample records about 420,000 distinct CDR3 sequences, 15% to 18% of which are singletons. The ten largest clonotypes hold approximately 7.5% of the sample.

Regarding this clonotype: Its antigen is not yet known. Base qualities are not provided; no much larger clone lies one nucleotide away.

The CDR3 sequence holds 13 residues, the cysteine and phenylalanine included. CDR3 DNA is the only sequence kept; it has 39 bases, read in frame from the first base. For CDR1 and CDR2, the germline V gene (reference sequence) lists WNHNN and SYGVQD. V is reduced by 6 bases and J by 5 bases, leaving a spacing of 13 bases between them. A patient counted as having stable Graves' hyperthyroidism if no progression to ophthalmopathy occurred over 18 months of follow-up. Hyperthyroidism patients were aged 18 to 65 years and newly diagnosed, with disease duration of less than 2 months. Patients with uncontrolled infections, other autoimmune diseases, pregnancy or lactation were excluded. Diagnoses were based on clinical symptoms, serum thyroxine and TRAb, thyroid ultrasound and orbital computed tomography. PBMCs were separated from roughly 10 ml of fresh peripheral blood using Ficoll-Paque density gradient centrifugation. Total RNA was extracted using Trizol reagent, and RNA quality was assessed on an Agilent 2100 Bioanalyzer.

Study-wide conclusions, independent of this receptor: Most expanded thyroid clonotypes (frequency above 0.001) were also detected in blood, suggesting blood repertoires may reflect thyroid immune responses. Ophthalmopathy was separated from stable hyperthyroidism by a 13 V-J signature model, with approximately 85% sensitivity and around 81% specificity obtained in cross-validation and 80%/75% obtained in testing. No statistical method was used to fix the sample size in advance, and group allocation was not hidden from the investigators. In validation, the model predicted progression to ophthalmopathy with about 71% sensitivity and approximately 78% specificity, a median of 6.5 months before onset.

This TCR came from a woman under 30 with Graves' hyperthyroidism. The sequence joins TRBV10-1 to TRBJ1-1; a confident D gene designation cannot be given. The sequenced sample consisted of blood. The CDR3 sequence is CASRRDFETEAFF. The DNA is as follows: TGCGCCAGCAGACGGGATTTCGAGACTGAAGCTTTCTTT.